The clone carrying this T cell receptor beta chain was counted between two and nine times. What it binds is unknown. This CDR3 is 13 amino acids long. Trimming took 2 bases from V and 7 from J; bases not matched to a gene: 3. Germline values: CDR1 SEHNR, CDR2 FQNEAQ (reference sequence). The data belong to a study of T cell responses to AZD1222 COVID-19 vaccine. The study, taken as a whole, reports: At study baseline, merely six AZD1222 recipients were seropositive. CD4 TCRs linked to vaccination spanned spike, dominating at 160-218 and 743-854. Most donors were white British and more were female, and clonal diversity was possibly underestimated.

Using immunoSEQ multiplex PCR, the repertoire was profiled, and TCRdb retains in-frame clones only, with some absent. The sample yields about 130,000 clones, 70% to 90% seen once. The sample here was peripheral blood, taken on day 0 of AZD1222 vaccination. This chain connects TRBV7-9 to TRBJ1-2, with TRBD1 matching over 8 bases. This receptor was obtained from an adult in good health. The DNA of the CDR3 is TGTGCCAGCAGCTTACAGGGGGCCGGTGGCTACACCTTC. Protein product: CASSLQGAGGYTF.